This TCR beta chain appears in the sequencing data of a study of prognosis after radiotherapy for stage I lung cancer. About the research overall: Among 7 or 8 patients the tumors were squamous cell carcinoma, and among about a dozen they were adenocarcinoma. Radiotherapy took the form of SBRT (3 to 5 fractions) with a biologically effective dose of at least 100 Gy.

Template was genomic DNA; TCR beta CDR3 amplified in two multiplex PCR rounds. TRBV and TRBJ genes each had their own specific primers in first-round PCR. One entry per CDR3 protein, called by TCRdb with MiXCR from the multiplex PCR reads. The data contain 13,000 to 15,000 distinct CDR3 sequences, 55% to 70% of them singletons. With regard to this clonotype: The antigen remains undetermined.

Trimming stripped 1 base from V and 7 bases from J, with 13 bases between. The CDR3 runs 14 residues. Germline V lookup: CDR1 SEHNR, CDR2 FQNEAQ (reference sequence). General observations from the study: Among expanded TCR clones, tumor specificity was not determined. Median unique TCR clone counts of approximately 9,600 versus 7,200 showed a fall after stereotactic body radiation therapy.

The genes are TRBV7-9 and TRBJ2-5; weak D call: TRBD1 (5 bases). The TCR sequence derives from a donor over 45 with non-small cell lung cancer. This specimen was PBMCs, taken before or after stereotactic body radiation therapy (not recorded which). The CDR3 coding sequence is TGTGCCAGCAGCTTAGTGTGGGGCGGCGGGACCCAGTACTTC. Amino acid sequence: CASSLVWGGGTQYF.